The TCR beta chain under discussion was sequenced for a study of monozygotic twins with inflammatory bowel disease. Broader study findings: The authors could not tell different T cell subtypes apart.

On this clonotype: Its cognate antigen is unknown.

Whole-blood total RNA was extracted without T cell sorting. This CDR3 region has 15 residues. The germline CDR1 and CDR2 sequences are MGHDK and SYGVNS. UMIs that included a 6-nucleotide sample barcode were added by template switching, which took place during cDNA synthesis. TCRdb reprocessed the 5' RACE reads and keeps a single row for each CDR3 protein, giving no DNA. The specimen's table records about 380,000 distinct CDR3 sequences. Input material: blood. The J gene is TRBJ1-5, the V gene TRBV25-1. This receptor was identified in a human donor with ulcerative colitis or Crohn's disease, or a healthy co-twin of an affected twin (not recorded which). The CDR3 spells CASSESRRVGQPQHF.